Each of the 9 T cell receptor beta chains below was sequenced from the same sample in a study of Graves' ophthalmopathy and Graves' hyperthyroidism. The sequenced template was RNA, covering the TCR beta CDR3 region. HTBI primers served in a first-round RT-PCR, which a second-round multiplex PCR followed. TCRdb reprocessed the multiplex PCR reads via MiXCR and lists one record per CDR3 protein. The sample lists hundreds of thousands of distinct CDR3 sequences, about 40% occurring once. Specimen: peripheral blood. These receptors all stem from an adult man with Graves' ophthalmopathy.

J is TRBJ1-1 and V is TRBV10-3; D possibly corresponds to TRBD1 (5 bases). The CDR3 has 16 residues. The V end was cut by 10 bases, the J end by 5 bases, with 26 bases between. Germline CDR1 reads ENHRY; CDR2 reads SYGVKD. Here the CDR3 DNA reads TGTGCCAGCCTCAGGGCCCCCCACCTCTATGGGACTGAAGCTTTCTTT. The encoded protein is CASLRAPHLYGTEAFF.

As DNA, the CDR3 is TGTGCCAGCAGCTTGGGGACGGCGTTTCCTAGCACAGATACGCAGTATTTT. Amino acid sequence: CASSLGTAFPSTDTQYF. The rearrangement joins TRBV7-2 to TRBJ2-3, with D perhaps assigned TRBD1 or TRBD2 (5 bases each). Trimming shortened V by 3 bases and J by 0 bases, and 16 bases separated the two germline ends. The CDR3 has 17 amino acids. Germline lookup yields CDR1 SGHTA and CDR2 FQGNSA.

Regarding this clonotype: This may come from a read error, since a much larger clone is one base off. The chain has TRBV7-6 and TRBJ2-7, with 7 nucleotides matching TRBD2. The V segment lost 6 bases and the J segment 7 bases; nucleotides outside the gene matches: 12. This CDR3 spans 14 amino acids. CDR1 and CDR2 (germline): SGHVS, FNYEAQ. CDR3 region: CASSTGGGTREQYF. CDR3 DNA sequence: TGTGCCAGCAGTACCGGCGGGGGAACGAGAGAGCAGTACTTC.

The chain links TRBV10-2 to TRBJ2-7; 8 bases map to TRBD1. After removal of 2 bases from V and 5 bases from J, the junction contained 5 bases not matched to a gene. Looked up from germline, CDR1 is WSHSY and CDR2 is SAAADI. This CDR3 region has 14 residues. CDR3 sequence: CASSEVTGGHEQYF. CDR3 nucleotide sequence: TGCGCCAGCAGTGAGGTCACAGGGGGTCACGAGCAGTACTTC.

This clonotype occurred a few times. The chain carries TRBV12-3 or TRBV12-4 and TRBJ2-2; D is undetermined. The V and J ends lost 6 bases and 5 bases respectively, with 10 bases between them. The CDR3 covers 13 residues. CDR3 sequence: CASSPQRTGELFF. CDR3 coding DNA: TGTGCCAGCAGCCCCCAGAGGACCGGGGAGCTGTTTTTT.

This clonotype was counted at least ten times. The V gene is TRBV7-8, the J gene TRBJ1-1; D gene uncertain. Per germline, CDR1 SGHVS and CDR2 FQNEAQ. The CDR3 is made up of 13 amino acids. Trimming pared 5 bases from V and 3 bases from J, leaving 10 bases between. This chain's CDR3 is CASSPAGYTEAFF. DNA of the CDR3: TGTGCCAGCAGCCCGGCGGGATACACTGAAGCTTTCTTT. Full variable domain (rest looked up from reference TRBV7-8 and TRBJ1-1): GAGVSQSPRYKVAKRGQDVALRCDPISGHVSLFWYQQALGQGPEFLTYFQNEAQLDKSGLPSDRFFAERPEGSVSTLKIQRTQQEDSAVYLCASSPAGYTEAFFGQGTRLTVV.

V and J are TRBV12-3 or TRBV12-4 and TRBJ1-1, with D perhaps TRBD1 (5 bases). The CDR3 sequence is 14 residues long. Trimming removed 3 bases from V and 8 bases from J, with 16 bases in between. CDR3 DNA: TGTGCCAGCAGTTTTTCGTGGGGGTCGAGAGAAGCTTTCTTT. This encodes CASSFSWGSREAFF.

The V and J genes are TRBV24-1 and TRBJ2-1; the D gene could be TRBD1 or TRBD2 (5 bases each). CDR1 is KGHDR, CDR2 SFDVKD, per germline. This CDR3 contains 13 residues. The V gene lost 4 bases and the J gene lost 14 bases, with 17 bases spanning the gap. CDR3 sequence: CATSDRDGVYEFF. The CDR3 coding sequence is TGTGCCACCAGTGACCGGGACGGGGTATATGAGTTCTTC.

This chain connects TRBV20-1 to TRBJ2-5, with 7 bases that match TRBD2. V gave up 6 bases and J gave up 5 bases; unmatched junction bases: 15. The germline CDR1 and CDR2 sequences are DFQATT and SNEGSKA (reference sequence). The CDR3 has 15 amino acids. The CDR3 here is CSANQAGRGGETQYF. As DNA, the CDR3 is TGCAGTGCGAATCAAGCGGGGCGAGGAGGGGAGACCCAGTACTTC.